The 32 T cell receptor beta chains in this list originate from one sample, sequenced in a study of blood T cell repertoires in COVID-19. Using immunoSEQ multiplex PCR, the repertoire was profiled, and TCRdb retains in-frame clones only, with some absent. Among 160,000 or so clones listed, about 91% were seen once. Sample: peripheral blood. The source is a woman aged 60-70 years who had recovered from COVID-19.

Comment on this clone: Different DNA sequences within this sample yield the same CDR3. The chain recombines TRBV12-3 or TRBV12-4 with TRBJ2-7; weak D call: TRBD1 (5 bases). Trimming took 8 bases from V and 4 from J, leaving 12 bases between them. CDR3 length: 12 amino acids. This chain's CDR3 is CASSPQGYEQYF. In DNA, the CDR3 is TGTGCCAGCTCTCCCCAGGGATACGAGCAGTACTTC.

The V and J genes are TRBV6-1 and TRBJ1-2; 11 bases align to TRBD1. The trim removed 5 bases at V and 4 bases at J, leaving 6 bases unmatched. The germline V gene encodes CDR1 MNHNS and CDR2 SASEGT. The CDR3 is 15 residues long. CDR3 DNA sequence: TGTGCCAGCAGTCCAGGGACAGGGGGAGCCTATGGCTACACCTTC. This gives the protein CASSPGTGGAYGYTF.

This clone was seen only once. The rearrangement links TRBV5-8 to TRBJ1-2; D gene uncertain. CDR3 length: 14 amino acids. V was trimmed by 2 bases and J by 3 bases, leaving 11 bases between them. Looked up from germline, CDR1 is SGHTS and CDR2 is YDEGEE. The CDR3 is CASSFVLSDYGYTF. Here the CDR3 DNA reads TGTGCCAGCAGCTTTGTTTTGTCCGACTATGGCTACACCTTC.

This chain joins TRBV7-3 and TRBJ2-4; TRBD1 agrees at 7 bases. This CDR3 is built from 15 residues. V lost 2 bases, J lost 3 bases, and 4 bases stayed unmatched. Germline V gene data show CDR1 as SGHTA and CDR2 as FQGTGA. CDR3: CASSLLWDSKNIQYF. In DNA, the CDR3 is TGTGCCAGCAGCTTATTGTGGGACAGCAAAAACATTCAGTACTTC.

The genes are TRBV3-1 (or the pseudogene TRBV3-2) and TRBJ1-1, with D possibly TRBD1 on 5 matching bases. The CDR3 has 13 residues. Trimming cost V 8 bases and J 3 bases, with 13 bases left between them. Germline V lookup: CDR1 LGHDT, CDR2 YNNKEL (reference sequence). The CDR3 is CASSTGDDTEAFF. The CDR3 bases are TGTGCCAGCTCTACAGGAGATGACACTGAAGCTTTCTTT.

The chain combines TRBV6-6 with TRBJ2-4, with TRBD1 matching 10 bases. Germline V gene sequence: CDR1 MNHNY, CDR2 SVGAGI (reference sequence). Trimming cost V 5 bases and J 4 bases; bases outside gene matches: 11. This CDR3 has 17 residues. CDR3 nucleotide sequence: TGTGCCAGCAGTCCCCTCCTAGACAGGGGGCGAAAAAACATTCAGTACTTC. Its protein is CASSPLLDRGRKNIQYF.

V is TRBV19 and J is TRBJ1-5; the match to TRBD1 covers 11 bases. The CDR3 has 16 amino acids. CDR1 is LNHDA and CDR2 is SQIVND in the germline V gene (reference sequence). Trimming removed 4 bases from V and 5 bases from J; junction bases left unmatched: 7. The CDR3 spells CASSTRTGGQDQPQHF. In DNA form, the CDR3 reads TGTGCCAGTAGTACCCGGACAGGGGGCCAGGATCAGCCCCAGCATTTT.

This chain uses TRBV7-6 with TRBJ1-6; 9 positions agree with TRBD1. CDR3 size: 16 residues. V was clipped by 5 bases and J by 10 bases; unmatched bases: 12. Looked up from germline, CDR1 is SGHVS and CDR2 is FNYEAQ. CDR3 region: CASSPQRTGGLSPLHF. In nucleotides, the CDR3 is TGTGCCAGCAGCCCTCAGAGAACAGGGGGCCTATCACCCCTCCACTTT. The full variable domain, rest sourced from reference TRBV7-6 and TRBJ1-6, is GAGVSQSPRYKVTKRGQDVALRCDPISGHVSLYWYRQALGQGPEFLTYFNYEAQQDKSGLPNDRFSAERPEGSISTLTIQRTEQRDSAMYRCASSPQRTGGLSPLHFGNGTRLTVT.

The chain joins TRBV7-8 to TRBJ1-5; a weak D match, TRBD1 (5 bases). Trimming left V 1 base short and J 9 bases short, with 13 bases between. The CDR3 sequence is 14 residues long. Germline V CDR1 and CDR2: SGHVS, FQNEAQ. The CDR3 nucleotides are TGTGCCAGCAGCTTAGAAGGGGCCGCCGGGCCCCAGCATTTT. It codes for CASSLEGAAGPQHF.

This chain uses TRBV9 with TRBJ2-3; TRBD2 matches 7 bases. Germline V gene data show CDR1 as SGDLS and CDR2 as YYNGEE. The V and J ends lost 0 bases and 0 bases, in that order; junction bases with no gene match: 7. CDR3 length equals 17 residues. Here the CDR3 reads CASSVEGGGFSTDTQYF. CDR3 bases: TGTGCCAGCAGCGTAGAGGGCGGGGGATTTAGCACAGATACGCAGTATTTT. Full variable domain (missing parts from reference TRBV9 and TRBJ2-3): DSGVTQTPKHLITATGQRVTLRCSPRSGDLSVYWYQQSLDQGLQFLIQYYNGEERAKGNILERFSAQQFPDLHSELNLSSLELGDSALYFCASSVEGGGFSTDTQYFGPGTRLTVL.

The rearrangement links TRBV6-1 to TRBJ2-7; possible D gene TRBD2, 6 bases. This CDR3 contains 15 residues. V lost 0 bases and J lost 3, with 12 bases in between. Germline-derived CDR1 and CDR2 are MNHNS and SASEGT. The CDR3 sequence is CASSEAEGLGYEQYF. The CDR3 bases are TGTGCCAGCAGTGAAGCGGAGGGTCTAGGCTACGAGCAGTACTTC.

The V gene is TRBV6-1, the J gene TRBJ1-2, with unresolved D. This CDR3 region has 13 residues. The germline V gene has CDR1 MNHNS and CDR2 SASEGT. The V gene lost 2 bases and the J gene lost 7 bases, with 11 bases spanning the gap. CDR3 sequence reads: CASSEHLRGGYTF. In DNA, the CDR3 is TGTGCCAGCAGTGAACATCTACGGGGTGGCTACACCTTC.

This chain uses TRBV5-5 with TRBJ2-5; weak D call: TRBD2 (5 bases). The CDR3 spans 13 residues. Germline V CDR1 and CDR2: SGHKS, YYEKEE (reference sequence). Trimming took off 2 bases at V and 2 bases at J, with 7 bases between the two ends. The CDR3 region has the DNA TGTGCCAGCAGCTTAGCGGTTCAAGAGACCCAGTACTTC. Its protein product is CASSLAVQETQYF.

The V gene is TRBV2, the J gene TRBJ1-1; D is possibly TRBD1 (6 bases). The CDR3 spans 13 residues. The germline CDR1 and CDR2 sequences are SNHLY and FYNNEI. Trimming removed 10 bases at V and 11 bases at J, with 23 bases between. The CDR3 coding sequence is TGTGCCACCATGATGGGGGCGGACGTCGGTGCTTTCTTT. Translated: CATMMGADVGAFF.

CDR3 coding DNA: TGTGCCAGCAGTTTAAGCACATCTAGCTCCTACGAGCAGTACTTC. This encodes CASSLSTSSSYEQYF. V gene TRBV28 combines with J gene TRBJ2-7; no clear D. Germline V gene data show CDR1 as MDHEN and CDR2 as SYDVKM. CDR3 length: 15 residues. V was clipped by 2 bases and J by 0 bases, with 11 bases between them.

The gene calls are TRBV4-1 and TRBJ2-3, with 8 bases fitting TRBD2. V lost 2 bases and J lost 4; bases outside the gene matches: 11. Per germline, CDR1 MGHRA and CDR2 YSYEKL. The CDR3 is 17 residues long. For the CDR3, the DNA is TGCGCCAGCAGCCAACCCGGGACTAGGATTATCGCAGATACGCAGTATTTT. It translates to CASSQPGTRIIADTQYF.

Here the CDR3 DNA reads TGTGCCACCCGACAGGGGGGGACGGTAGAGACCCAGTACTTC. Encoded protein: CATRQGGTVETQYF. The chain recombines TRBV28 with TRBJ2-5; 9 nucleotides align to TRBD1. Germline CDR1 and CDR2: MDHEN and SYDVKM. J gave up 4 bases and V 10 bases, and 10 bases lay outside the gene matches. The CDR3 totals 14 residues.

V gene TRBV7-9 combines with J gene TRBJ2-7; 7 bases are a match to TRBD1. The CDR3 totals 15 residues. The V gene end was trimmed by 5 bases and the J gene end by 1 base; junction bases not matched to a gene: 8. Germline assignment: CDR1 SEHNR and CDR2 FQNEAQ (reference sequence). The CDR3 reads CASSHHRDSSYEQYF. CDR3 bases: TGTGCCAGCAGCCATCACCGGGACAGTTCCTACGAGCAGTACTTC.

The chain couples TRBV5-1 to TRBJ1-6; 8 bases line up with TRBD1. CDR3 length: 16 amino acids. Trimming took 3 bases from V and 5 from J; bases not matched to a gene: 7. The germline CDR1 and CDR2 sequences are SGHRS and YFSETQ. DNA of the CDR3: TGCGCCAGCAGCTCAGGGACAGGCACGAATAATTCACCCCTCCACTTT. This encodes CASSSGTGTNNSPLHF. The variable domain in full, with the rest retrieved from reference TRBV5-1 and TRBJ1-6, is KAGVTQTPRYLIKTRGQQVTLSCSPISGHRSVSWYQQTPGQGLQFLFEYFSETQRNKGNFPGRFSGRQFSNSRSEMNVSTLELGDSALYLCASSSGTGTNNSPLHFGNGTRLTVT.

The chain employs TRBV5-1 and TRBJ1-4; D not resolved. Trimming cost V 0 bases and J 5 bases, with 8 bases left between them. Germline CDR1 and CDR2: SGHRS and YFSETQ. The CDR3 sequence is 14 residues long. DNA of the CDR3: TGCGCCAGCAGCTTGGGACTAGGCAATGAAAAACTGTTTTTT. Amino acid sequence: CASSLGLGNEKLFF.

This clone showed up just a few times. The chain uses TRBV28 and TRBJ2-5; TRBD1 is a possible D gene (6 bases). V dropped 7 bases and J dropped 5 bases, with 17 bases sitting between them. This CDR3 comprises 14 residues. Germline V gives CDR1 MDHEN, CDR2 SYDVKM. For the CDR3, the DNA is TGTGCCAGCACCGCAGGGGCGGTGGATGAGACCCAGTACTTC. Protein: CASTAGAVDETQYF.

J is TRBJ1-2 and V is TRBV4-2; D might be TRBD1 (5 bases). The CDR3 covers 13 residues. The germline gives CDR1 LGHNA, CDR2 YNFKEQ. V was pared by 0 bases and J by 13 bases, with 15 bases between. CDR3 protein: CASSQDPQGESTF. The CDR3 DNA is TGTGCCAGCAGCCAAGATCCCCAGGGCGAGTCCACCTTC.

The rearrangement uses TRBV7-9 and TRBJ1-1; TRBD1 aligns across 7 bases. The CDR3 consists of 13 residues. The V and J ends lost 4 bases and 4 bases, in that order; junction bases with no gene match: 3. CDR1 and CDR2 (germline): SEHNR, FQNEAQ (reference sequence). As DNA, the CDR3 is TGTGCCAGCAGCTCAAGACAGGGCACTGAAGCTTTCTTT. Amino acid sequence: CASSSRQGTEAFF.

This clone showed up just once. The chain uses TRBV28 and TRBJ1-4; no clear D. There are 14 residues in the CDR3. The V and J ends lost 2 bases and 7 bases respectively, with 11 bases between them. Germline V lookup: CDR1 MDHEN, CDR2 SYDVKM. The CDR3 loop reads CASSLRPAGEKLFF. The CDR3 coding sequence is TGTGCCAGCAGTTTAAGACCGGCGGGTGAAAAACTGTTTTTT.

J is TRBJ2-7 and V is TRBV18; a weak D match, TRBD1 (6 bases). Germline CDR1 reads KGHSH; CDR2 reads LQKENI. The CDR3 loop spans 15 amino acids. V was pared by 3 bases and J by 2 bases, with 14 bases between. The DNA of the CDR3 is TGTGCCAGCTCACCCACAGGGCCAATGACCTACGAGCAGTACTTC. This codes for CASSPTGPMTYEQYF. Full variable domain (remainder filled in from reference TRBV18 and TRBJ2-7): NAGVMQNPRHLVRRRGQEARLRCSPMKGHSHVYWYRQLPEEGLKFMVYLQKENIIDESGMPKERFSAEFPKEGPSILRIQQVVRGDSAAYFCASSPTGPMTYEQYFGPGTRLTVT.

The V call is TRBV11-2, the J call TRBJ2-1; D perhaps matches TRBD2 (5 bases). The CDR3 length is 13 residues. Germline V lookup: CDR1 SGHAT, CDR2 FQNNGV. The V and J ends lost 5 bases and 8 bases respectively, with 13 bases between them. As DNA, the CDR3 is TGTGCCAGCAGCAGAACTAGTAACCATGAGCAGTTCTTC. Amino acids: CASSRTSNHEQFF.

The V and J genes are TRBV18 and TRBJ1-4; D is possibly TRBD1 (5 bases). V was pared by 3 bases and J by 9 bases, with 11 bases between. The CDR3 length is 13 residues. Per the germline V gene, CDR1 is KGHSH and CDR2 is LQKENI. The DNA for the CDR3 is TGTGCCAGCTCACCCGCGGGGGAACAAAAACTGTTTTTT. Translation: CASSPAGEQKLFF.

This chain connects TRBV5-6 to TRBJ2-5; 11 bases are shared with TRBD2. Germline V gives CDR1 SGHDT, CDR2 YYEEEE. J gave up 5 bases and V 3 bases, and 3 bases lay outside the gene matches. The CDR3 loop spans 14 amino acids. CDR3 in DNA: TGTGCCAGCAGCTGGGGGACTAGCGGTGAGACCCAGTACTTC. Translating it yields CASSWGTSGETQYF.

The chain uses TRBV6-1 and TRBJ2-7, with 10 positions matching TRBD2. Looked up from germline, CDR1 is MNHNS and CDR2 is SASEGT. J lost 2 bases, V lost 2 bases, and 3 bases had no gene match. This CDR3 has 15 amino acids. In DNA form, the CDR3 reads TGTGCCAGCAGTGAAAAGGGACTAGCGACCTACGAGCAGTACTTC. Its protein product is CASSEKGLATYEQYF.

The chain joins TRBV5-1 to TRBJ1-2; D gene unclear. CDR1 and CDR2 from the germline V gene are SGHRS and YFSETQ. V was pared by 0 bases and J by 8 bases, with 17 bases between. This CDR3 spans 15 amino acids. DNA for the CDR3: TGCGCCAGCAGCTTGGCGGCTGTCCAAGAGGGCGGCTACACCTTC. Translation gives CASSLAAVQEGGYTF.

The chain has TRBV10-1 and TRBJ1-1, with D perhaps matching TRBD1 (6 bases). Germline CDR1 and CDR2: WNHNN and SYGVQD (reference sequence). The CDR3 is 13 residues long. Trimming removed 9 bases at V and 2 bases at J, with 13 bases between. The CDR3 coding sequence is TGCGCCAGGCAGCCAGGGGAAAACACTGAAGCTTTCTTT. As protein: CARQPGENTEAFF.

The chain couples TRBV28 to TRBJ2-5; 11 bases line up with TRBD2. This CDR3 comprises 18 residues. Germline trimming cut 5 bases from V and 2 bases from J; bases unmatched to any gene: 13. Germline V lookup: CDR1 MDHEN, CDR2 SYDVKM. The CDR3, as DNA: TGTGCCAGCAGTCCGTACCCCCGACTAGCGGGGAAACAAGAGACCCAGTACTTC. Its protein product is CASSPYPRLAGKQETQYF.